This paragraph reports one T cell receptor (beta chain). This record belongs to a study of blood T cell repertoires in COVID-19. Looking at the study overall: COVID-19 samples collected from the United States, Italy and Spain covered acute and convalescent phases.

The germline gives CDR1 SGHRS, CDR2 YFSETQ. The ends lost 1 base at V and 0 bases at J; junction bases unmatched: 14. The CDR3 runs 20 residues. Clones were sequenced by immunoSEQ multiplex PCR, and TCRdb holds only the in-frame ones, with some missing. Of 150,000 to 200,000 clones listed, roughly 84% are singletons. Sequenced input: PBMCs or T cells enriched from blood (not recorded which). V gene TRBV5-1 combines with J gene TRBJ1-1; 11 bases match TRBD1. The source is a man in his fifties or sixties who had recovered from COVID-19. In nucleotides, the CDR3 is TGCGCCAGCAGCTTGACCCCACTGGGACAGGGGGTATCTATGAACACTGAAGCTTTCTTT. Translation gives CASSLTPLGQGVSMNTEAFF.